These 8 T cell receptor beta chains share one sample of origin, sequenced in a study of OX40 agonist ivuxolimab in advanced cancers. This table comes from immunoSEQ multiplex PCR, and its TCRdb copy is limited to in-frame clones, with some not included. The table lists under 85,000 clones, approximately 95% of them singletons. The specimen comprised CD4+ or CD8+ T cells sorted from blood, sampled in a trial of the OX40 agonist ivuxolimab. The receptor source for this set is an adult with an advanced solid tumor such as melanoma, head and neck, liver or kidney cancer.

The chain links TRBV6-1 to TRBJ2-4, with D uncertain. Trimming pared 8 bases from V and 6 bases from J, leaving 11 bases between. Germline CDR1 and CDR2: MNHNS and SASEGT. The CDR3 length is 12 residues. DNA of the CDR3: TGTGCCAGCGCGTTCGGTGGAAACATTCAGTACTTC. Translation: CASAFGGNIQYF.

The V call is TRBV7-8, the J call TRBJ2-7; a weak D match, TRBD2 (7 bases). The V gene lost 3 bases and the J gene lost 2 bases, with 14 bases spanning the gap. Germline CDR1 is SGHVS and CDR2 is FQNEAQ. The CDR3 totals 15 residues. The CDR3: CASSLSRGPTYEQYF. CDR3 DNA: TGTGCCAGCAGCTTGTCGCGGGGGCCTACCTACGAGCAGTACTTC.

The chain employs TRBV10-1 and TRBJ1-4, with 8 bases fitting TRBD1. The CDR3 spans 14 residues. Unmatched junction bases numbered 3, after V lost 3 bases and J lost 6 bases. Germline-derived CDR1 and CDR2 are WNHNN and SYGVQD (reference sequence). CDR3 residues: CASSEQGGDEKLFF. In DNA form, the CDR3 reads TGCGCCAGCAGTGAACAGGGGGGCGATGAAAAACTGTTTTTT.

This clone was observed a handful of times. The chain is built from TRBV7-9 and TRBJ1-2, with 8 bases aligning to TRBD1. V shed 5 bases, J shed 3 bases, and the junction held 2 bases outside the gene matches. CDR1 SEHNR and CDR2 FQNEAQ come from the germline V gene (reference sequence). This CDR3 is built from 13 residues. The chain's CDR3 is CASSGGQDYGYTF. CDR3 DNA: TGTGCCAGCAGCGGGGGACAGGACTATGGCTACACCTTC.

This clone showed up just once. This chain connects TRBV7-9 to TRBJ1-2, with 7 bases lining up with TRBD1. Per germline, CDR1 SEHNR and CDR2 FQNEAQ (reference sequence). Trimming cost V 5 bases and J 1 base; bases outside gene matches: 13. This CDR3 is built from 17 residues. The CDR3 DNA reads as TGTGCCAGCAGCCTAAGAGAGGCGGGACAGTTTAACTATGGCTACACCTTC. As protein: CASSLREAGQFNYGYTF.

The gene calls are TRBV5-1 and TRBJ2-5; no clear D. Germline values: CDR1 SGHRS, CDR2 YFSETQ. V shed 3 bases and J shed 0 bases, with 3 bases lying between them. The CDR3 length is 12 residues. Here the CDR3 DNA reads TGCGCCAGCAGCTCGTACCAAGAGACCCAGTACTTC. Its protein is CASSSYQETQYF.

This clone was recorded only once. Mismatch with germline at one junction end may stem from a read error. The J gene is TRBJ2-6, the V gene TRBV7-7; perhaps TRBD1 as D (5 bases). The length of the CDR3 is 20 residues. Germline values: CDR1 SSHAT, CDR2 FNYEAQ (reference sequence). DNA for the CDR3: TGTGCTAGCAGCTATTTAAGGATGGAACAGGCTAGCTCTGGGGCCAACGTCCTGACTTTC. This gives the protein CASSYLRMEQASSGANVLTF.

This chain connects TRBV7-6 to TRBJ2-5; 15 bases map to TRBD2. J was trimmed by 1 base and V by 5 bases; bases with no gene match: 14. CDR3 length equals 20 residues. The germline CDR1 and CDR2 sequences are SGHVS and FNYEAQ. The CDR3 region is CASSPIWTSGRADRQETQYF. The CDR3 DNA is TGTGCCAGCAGCCCCATTTGGACTAGCGGGAGGGCTGATCGCCAAGAGACCCAGTACTTC.